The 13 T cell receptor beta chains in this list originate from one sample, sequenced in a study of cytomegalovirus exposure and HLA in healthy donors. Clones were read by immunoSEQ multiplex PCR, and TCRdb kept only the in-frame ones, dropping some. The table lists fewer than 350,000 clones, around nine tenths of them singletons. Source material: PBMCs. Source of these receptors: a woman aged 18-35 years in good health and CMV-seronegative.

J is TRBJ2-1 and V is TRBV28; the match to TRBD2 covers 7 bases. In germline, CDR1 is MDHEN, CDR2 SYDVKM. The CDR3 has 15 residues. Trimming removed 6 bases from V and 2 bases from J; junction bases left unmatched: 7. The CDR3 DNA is TGTGCCAGCAGCCAACCGCGGGAGACCTACAATGAGCAGTTCTTC. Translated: CASSQPRETYNEQFF.

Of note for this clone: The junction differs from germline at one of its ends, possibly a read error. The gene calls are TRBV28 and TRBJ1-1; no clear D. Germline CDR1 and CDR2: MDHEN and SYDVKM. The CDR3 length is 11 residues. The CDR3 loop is CASSLYSEAFF. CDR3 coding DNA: TGTGCCAGCAGCTTATACAGTGAAGCTTTCTTT.

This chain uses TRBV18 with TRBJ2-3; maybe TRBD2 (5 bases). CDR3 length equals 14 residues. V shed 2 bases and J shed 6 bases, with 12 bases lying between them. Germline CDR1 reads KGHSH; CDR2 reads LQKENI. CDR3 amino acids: CASSPNSGWDTQYF. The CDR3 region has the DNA TGTGCCAGCTCACCAAACTCGGGGTGGGATACGCAGTATTTT.

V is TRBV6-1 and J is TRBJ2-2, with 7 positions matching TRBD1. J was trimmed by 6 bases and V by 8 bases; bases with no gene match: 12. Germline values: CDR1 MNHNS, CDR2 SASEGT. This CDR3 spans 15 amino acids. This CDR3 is CASSPNRGSAGELFF. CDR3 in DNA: TGTGCCAGCTCCCCAAACAGGGGTTCTGCCGGGGAGCTGTTTTTT.

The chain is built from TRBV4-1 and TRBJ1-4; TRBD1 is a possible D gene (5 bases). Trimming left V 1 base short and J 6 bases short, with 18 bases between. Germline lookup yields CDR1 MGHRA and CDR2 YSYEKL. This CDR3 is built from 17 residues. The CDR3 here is CASSQGTSDSFYEKLFF. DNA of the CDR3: TGCGCCAGCAGCCAAGGGACCAGTGACAGCTTTTATGAAAAACTGTTTTTT.

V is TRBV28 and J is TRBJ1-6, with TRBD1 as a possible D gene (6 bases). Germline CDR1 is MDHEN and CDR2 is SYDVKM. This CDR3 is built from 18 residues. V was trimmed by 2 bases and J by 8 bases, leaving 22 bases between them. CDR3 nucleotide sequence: TGTGCCAGCAGTTTAAGGATGGGGTTGGGGACAAAGGATTCACCCCTCCACTTT. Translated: CASSLRMGLGTKDSPLHF.

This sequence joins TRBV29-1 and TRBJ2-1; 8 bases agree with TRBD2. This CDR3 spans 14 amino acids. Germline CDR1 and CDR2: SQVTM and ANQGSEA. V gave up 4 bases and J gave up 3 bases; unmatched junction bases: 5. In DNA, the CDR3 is TGCAGCGTTGGTGTACTAGCGGACTACAATGAGCAGTTCTTC. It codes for CSVGVLADYNEQFF.

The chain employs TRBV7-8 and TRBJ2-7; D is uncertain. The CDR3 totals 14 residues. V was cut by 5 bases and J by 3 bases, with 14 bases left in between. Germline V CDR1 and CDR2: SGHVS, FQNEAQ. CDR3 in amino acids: CASSPPPRSYEQYF. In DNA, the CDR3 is TGTGCCAGCAGCCCTCCCCCGCGGAGCTACGAGCAGTACTTC.

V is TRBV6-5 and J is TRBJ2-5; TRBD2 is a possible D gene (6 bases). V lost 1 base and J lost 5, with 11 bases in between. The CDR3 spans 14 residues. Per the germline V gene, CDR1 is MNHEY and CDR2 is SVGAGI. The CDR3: CASSYYRGRETQYF. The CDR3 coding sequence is TGTGCCAGCAGTTACTATCGAGGGAGGGAGACCCAGTACTTC.

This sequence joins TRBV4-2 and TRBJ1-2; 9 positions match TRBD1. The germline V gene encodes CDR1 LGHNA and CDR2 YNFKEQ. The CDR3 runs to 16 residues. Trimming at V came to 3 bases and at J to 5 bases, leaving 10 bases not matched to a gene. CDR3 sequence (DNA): TGTGCCAGCAGCCACCCGGGACAGGGAGAAGGATATGGCTACACCTTC. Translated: CASSHPGQGEGYGYTF.

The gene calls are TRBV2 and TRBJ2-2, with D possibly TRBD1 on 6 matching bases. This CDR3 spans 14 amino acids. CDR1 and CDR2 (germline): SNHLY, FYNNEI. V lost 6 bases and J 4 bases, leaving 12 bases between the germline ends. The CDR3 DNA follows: TGTGCCAGCAGGCGGACAGTTCTCACCGGGGAGCTGTTTTTT. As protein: CASRRTVLTGELFF. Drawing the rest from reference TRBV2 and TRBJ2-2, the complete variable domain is EPEVTQTPSHQVTQMGQEVILRCVPISNHLYFYWYRQILGQKVEFLVSFYNNEISEKSEIFDDQFSVERPDGSNFTLKIRSTKLEDSAMYFCASRRTVLTGELFFGEGSRLTVL.

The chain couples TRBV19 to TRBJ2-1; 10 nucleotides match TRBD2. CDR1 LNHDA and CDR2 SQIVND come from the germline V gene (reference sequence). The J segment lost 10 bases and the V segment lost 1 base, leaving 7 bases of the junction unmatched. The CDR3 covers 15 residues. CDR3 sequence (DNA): TGTGCCAGTAGTATAGGAGCGGGAGGGCCGTTGGAGCAGTTCTTC. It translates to CASSIGAGGPLEQFF.

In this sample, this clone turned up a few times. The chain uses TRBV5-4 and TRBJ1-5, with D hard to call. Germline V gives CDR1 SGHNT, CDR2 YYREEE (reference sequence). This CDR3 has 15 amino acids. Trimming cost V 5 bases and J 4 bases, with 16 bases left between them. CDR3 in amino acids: CASSDNGGVNQPQHF. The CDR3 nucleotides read TGTGCCAGCAGTGACAACGGAGGCGTTAATCAGCCCCAGCATTTT.